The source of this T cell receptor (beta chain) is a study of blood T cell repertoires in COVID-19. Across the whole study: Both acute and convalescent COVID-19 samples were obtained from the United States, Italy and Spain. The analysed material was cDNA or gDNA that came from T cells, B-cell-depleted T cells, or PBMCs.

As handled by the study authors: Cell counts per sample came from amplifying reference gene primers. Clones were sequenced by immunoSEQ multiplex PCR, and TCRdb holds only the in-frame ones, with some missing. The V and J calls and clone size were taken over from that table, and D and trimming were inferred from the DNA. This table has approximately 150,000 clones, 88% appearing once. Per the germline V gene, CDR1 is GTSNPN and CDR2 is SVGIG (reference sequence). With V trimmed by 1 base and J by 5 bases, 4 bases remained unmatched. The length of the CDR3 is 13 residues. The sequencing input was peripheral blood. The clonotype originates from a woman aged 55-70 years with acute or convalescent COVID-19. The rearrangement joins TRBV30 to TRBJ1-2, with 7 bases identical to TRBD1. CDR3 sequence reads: CAWSETQGYGYTF. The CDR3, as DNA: TGTGCCTGGAGTGAAACACAGGGGTATGGCTACACCTTC. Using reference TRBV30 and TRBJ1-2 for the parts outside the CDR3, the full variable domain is SQTIHQWPATLVQPVGSPLSLECTVEGTSNPNLYWYRQAAGRGLQLLFYSVGIGQISSEVPQNLSASRPQDRQFILSSKKLLLSDSGFYLCAWSETQGYGYTFGSGTRLTVV.